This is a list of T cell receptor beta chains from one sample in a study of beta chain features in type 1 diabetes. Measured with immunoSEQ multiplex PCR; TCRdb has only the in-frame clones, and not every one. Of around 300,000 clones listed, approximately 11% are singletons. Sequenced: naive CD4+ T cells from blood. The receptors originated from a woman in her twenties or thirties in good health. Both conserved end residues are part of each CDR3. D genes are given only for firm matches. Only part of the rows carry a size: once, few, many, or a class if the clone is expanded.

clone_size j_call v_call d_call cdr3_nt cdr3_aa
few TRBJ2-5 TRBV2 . TGTGCCAGCATGCCAGAAGAGACCCAGTACTTC CASMPEETQYF
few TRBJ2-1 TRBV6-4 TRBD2 TGTGCCAGCAGTGACGAAGCGGGAGTTGGTGGTGAGCAGTTCTTC CASSDEAGVGGEQFF
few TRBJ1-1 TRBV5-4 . TGTGCCAGCAGCTTGGCCGGCAGGGCGGCTGAAGCTTTCTTT CASSLAGRAAEAFF
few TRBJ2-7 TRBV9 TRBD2 TGTGCCAGCAGCGGCACTAGCGCGCCTCCCTACGAGCAGTACTTC CASSGTSAPPYEQYF
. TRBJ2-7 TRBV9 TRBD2 TGTGCCAGCAGCGTAGGGACTAGCGGGGGAATCTACGAGCAGTACTTC CASSVGTSGGIYEQYF
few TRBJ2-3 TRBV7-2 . TGTGCCAGCAGCAGCACCACGAATTCAGATACGCAGTATTTT CASSSTTNSDTQYF
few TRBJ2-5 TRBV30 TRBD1 TGTGCCTGGGAGGGACAGATCCTTTTAGGGACCCAGTACTTC CAWEGQILLGTQYF
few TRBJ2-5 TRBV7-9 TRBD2 TGTGCCAGCAGCTTACTGGAGACTAGCGGGACCCAAGAGACCCAGTACTTC CASSLLETSGTQETQYF
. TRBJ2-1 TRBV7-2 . TGTGCCAGCAGCCCTCCCGGCCCGGACAGTTACTCCTACAATGAGCAGTTCTTC CASSPPGPDSYSYNEQFF
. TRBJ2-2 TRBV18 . TGTGCCAGCTCACCACCGTCGACCGGGGAGCTGTTTTTT CASSPPSTGELFF
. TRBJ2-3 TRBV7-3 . TGTGCCAGCAGCCTGATGACAGCCGCAGATACGCAGTATTTT CASSLMTAADTQYF
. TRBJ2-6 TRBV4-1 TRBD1 TGCGCCAGCTCGACAGGGTCTGGGGCCAACGTCCTGACTTTC CASSTGSGANVLTF
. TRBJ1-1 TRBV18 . TGTGCCAGCTCACCACGGGGCGCAGCCACTGAAGCTTTCTTT CASSPRGAATEAFF
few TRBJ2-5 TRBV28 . TGTGCCAGCAGTCGGGGGTTAGAGACCCAGTACTTC CASSRGLETQYF
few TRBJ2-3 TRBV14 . TGTGCCAGCAGTCCAAACTGGGTGAGCGGGCTGGATACGCAGTATTTT CASSPNWVSGLDTQYF
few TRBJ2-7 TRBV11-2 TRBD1 TGTGCCAGCAGCAAAGACAGGGTGGGCGAGCAGTACTTC CASSKDRVGEQYF
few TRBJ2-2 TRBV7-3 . TGTGCCAGCAGCCGAACAGCGAACACCGGGGAGCTGTTTTTT CASSRTANTGELFF
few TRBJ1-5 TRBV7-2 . TGTGCCAGCAGCTTAGTCACAGCTTATAGCAATCAGCCCCAGCATTTT CASSLVTAYSNQPQHF
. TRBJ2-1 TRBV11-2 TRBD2 TGTGCCAGCAGGTCCGGGACTAGCGGTACTAATGAGCAGTTCTTC CASRSGTSGTNEQFF
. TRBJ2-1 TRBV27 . TGTGCCAGCAGTTCACAGGGTAACTCCTACAATGAGCAGTTCTTC CASSSQGNSYNEQFF
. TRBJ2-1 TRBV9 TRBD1 TGTGCCAGCAGCGTAGCGTCCGCTAGCAAACAGGGGGAGCAGTTCTTC CASSVASASKQGEQFF
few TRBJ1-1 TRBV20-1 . TGCAGTGCTAGGAGAGGCCCTGAAGCTTTCTTT CSARRGPEAFF
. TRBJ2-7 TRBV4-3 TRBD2 TGCGCCAGCAGCGCCTCACCGGGACTAGCGGGAGGGCCGGTCGAGCAGTACTTC CASSASPGLAGGPVEQYF
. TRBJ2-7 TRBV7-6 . TGTGCCAGCAGCATAGAACAGGGTCCCTACGAGCAGTACTTC CASSIEQGPYEQYF
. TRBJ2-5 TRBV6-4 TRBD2 TGTGCCAGCAGCTTGACTAGCGGGGGGCAAGAGACCCAGTACTTC CASSLTSGGQETQYF
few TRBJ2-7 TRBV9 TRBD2 TGTGCCAGCAGCGAAGGGGAGGGTAGCTGGTACGAGCAGTACTTC CASSEGEGSWYEQYF
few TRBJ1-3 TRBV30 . TGTGCCTGGAGTGTACCGGGCTCTGGAAACACCATATATTTT CAWSVPGSGNTIYF
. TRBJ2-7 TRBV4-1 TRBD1 TGCGCCAGCAGCCAAGGAGGGACAGGGTCGTACGAGCAGTACTTC CASSQGGTGSYEQYF
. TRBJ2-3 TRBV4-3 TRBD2 TGCGCCAGCAGCCAACTAGCGGGAGTCGCAGATACGCAGTATTTT CASSQLAGVADTQYF
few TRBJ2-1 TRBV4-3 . TGCGCCAGCAGCCAATCCCCCCACTACAATGAGCAGTTCTTC CASSQSPHYNEQFF